Listed here are 29 T cell receptor beta chains from one sample, sequenced in a study of response to subunit inactivated influenza vaccine. TCRdb reprocessed the RT-PCR reads via MiXCR and lists one record per CDR3 protein. Seen here are roughly 570,000 distinct CDR3 sequences, around 15% observed once, and the top ten hold around 10%. The sequencing here drew on PBMCs from blood, taken approximately 12 days after vaccination. The receptors originated from a man in his fifties who received an inactivated influenza vaccine.

This clonotype appeared a few times. The chain recombines TRBV6-5 with TRBJ2-3, with D maybe TRBD2 (6 bases). The V gene lost 2 bases and the J gene lost 0 bases, with 9 bases spanning the gap. This CDR3 comprises 15 residues. The germline V gene encodes CDR1 MNHEY and CDR2 SVGAGI. CDR3 bases: TGTGCCAGCAGTTACAACCGGGGGAGCACAGATACGCAGTATTTT. This encodes CASSYNRGSTDTQYF.

This clonotype was counted only a few times. The chain carries TRBV9 and TRBJ1-5, with TRBD1 as a possible D gene (5 bases). CDR1 is SGDLS and CDR2 is YYNGEE in the germline V gene. Trimming removed 0 bases from V and 0 bases from J, with 7 bases in between. The CDR3 spans 15 residues. The CDR3 bases are TGTGCCAGCAGCGTAGGGACACTTAGCAATCAGCCCCAGCATTTT. This sequence encodes CASSVGTLSNQPQHF.

The chain has TRBV6-1 and TRBJ1-5; the match to TRBD1 covers 7 bases. The junction had 9 bases not matched to a gene; V was cut back by 5 bases and J by 2 bases. The CDR3 loop spans 16 amino acids. Germline V gene sequence: CDR1 MNHNS, CDR2 SASEGT. The DNA for the CDR3 is TGTGCCAGCAGTCAGCAGGGGGGGAGTCGCAATCAGCCCCAGCATTTT. This codes for CASSQQGGSRNQPQHF.

The chain links TRBV29-1 to TRBJ2-1; D remains ambiguous. CDR1 and CDR2 (germline): SQVTM, ANQGSEA. Trimming cost V 0 bases and J 7 bases, with 7 bases left between them. This CDR3 spans 12 amino acids. CDR3 sequence reads: CSVEDAGNEQFF. Here the CDR3 DNA reads TGCAGCGTTGAAGACGCTGGTAATGAGCAGTTCTTC.

This chain uses TRBV6-2 or TRBV6-3 with TRBJ1-6; unclear D gene. Per the germline V gene, CDR1 is MNHEY and CDR2 is SVGEGT. Trimming removed 4 bases from V and 7 bases from J, with 11 bases in between. CDR3 size: 14 residues. The DNA for the CDR3 is TGTGCCAGCAGTTCCTCCGGACCGAATTCACCCCTCCACTTT. Translating it yields CASSSSGPNSPLHF.

This clonotype showed up many times. The CDR3 reads CASSLSSGSYNEQFF. CDR3 in DNA: TGTGCCAGCAGCTTATCCAGCGGGTCCTACAATGAGCAGTTCTTC. The chain couples TRBV7-2 to TRBJ2-1, with a tentative D call TRBD2 (6 bases). Germline V lookup: CDR1 SGHTA, CDR2 FQGNSA. The CDR3 consists of 15 residues. V was clipped by 2 bases and J by 1 base, with 9 bases between them.

This clonotype was seen a few times. This chain connects TRBV10-3 to TRBJ1-2; a weak D match, TRBD1 (6 bases). This CDR3 is built from 15 residues. CDR1 ENHRY and CDR2 SYGVKD come from the germline V gene. Trimming removed 4 bases at V and 3 bases at J, with 15 bases between. CDR3 in amino acids: CAISVGRGRDYGYTF. The CDR3 DNA follows: TGTGCCATCAGTGTCGGCAGGGGAAGGGACTATGGCTACACCTTC.

This clonotype came up many times. The genes are TRBV28 and TRBJ1-2; 7 bases agree with TRBD1. Germline V gene lookup returns CDR1 MDHEN and CDR2 SYDVKM. The CDR3 is 13 residues long. With V trimmed by 6 bases and J by 2 bases, 3 bases remained unmatched. Written as DNA, the CDR3 is TGTGCCAGCAGGTCGGGACAGAACTATGGCTACACCTTC. This sequence encodes CASRSGQNYGYTF.

This clonotype showed up just a few times. The rearrangement uses TRBV5-1 and TRBJ2-3; D possibly corresponds to TRBD1 (6 bases). The CDR3 is 15 residues long. V was clipped by 3 bases and J by 0 bases, with 11 bases between them. Germline loops: CDR1 SGHRS, CDR2 YFSETQ. This CDR3 is CASSSGRGSTDTQYF. The CDR3 nucleotides are TGCGCCAGCAGCTCTGGCAGGGGAAGCACAGATACGCAGTATTTT.

This clonotype showed up just a few times. The rearrangement links TRBV4-2 to TRBJ2-7, with 8 bases matching TRBD2. The germline gives CDR1 LGHNA, CDR2 YNFKEQ. Trimming at V came to 0 bases and at J to 13 bases, leaving 20 bases not matched to a gene. This CDR3 has 17 residues. The CDR3 DNA sequence: TGTGCCAGCAGCCAAGATCTTGAGGGTAGCGGGGCCTCCAGGAGATACTTC. It translates to CASSQDLEGSGASRRYF.

This clonotype has more than one count but fewer than ten. Its ends do not fully match the called genes, so a read error is possible. The chain uses TRBV20-1 and TRBJ1-5; no clear D. The length of the CDR3 is 18 residues. From germline, CDR1 is DFQATT and CDR2 SNEGSKA (reference sequence). The CDR3 DNA follows: TGTAGTGCTATAAATGGGAAGGAGAGAGGGCGATGGATCACGCCCCAGCATTTT. Translated: CSAINGKERGRWITPQHF.

Only a few counts were recorded for this clonotype. V and J are TRBV7-2 and TRBJ2-1; D may be TRBD2 (6 bases). Trimming removed 2 bases from V and 7 bases from J, with 12 bases in between. The germline CDR1 and CDR2 sequences are SGHTA and FQGNSA. The CDR3 is 14 residues long. CDR3 in amino acids: CASSLRERKNEQFF. Here the CDR3 DNA reads TGTGCCAGCAGCTTACGGGAGAGGAAGAATGAGCAGTTCTTC.

The chain couples TRBV20-1 to TRBJ2-3; tentatively, D is TRBD2 (6 bases). Per the germline V gene, CDR1 is DFQATT and CDR2 is SNEGSKA (reference sequence). The V gene lost 6 bases and the J gene lost 4 bases, with 20 bases spanning the gap. This CDR3 contains 15 residues. For the CDR3, the DNA is TGCAGTGCGGACGGGGACTCCGACCGGTCAGATACGCAGTATTTT. This translates into CSADGDSDRSDTQYF.

V usage is TRBV4-2 and J usage is TRBJ2-3; 11 nucleotides align to TRBD2. The V and J ends lost 1 base and 2 bases, in that order; junction bases with no gene match: 2. This CDR3 has 16 amino acids. Germline-derived CDR1 and CDR2 are LGHNA and YNFKEQ. The CDR3 region is CASSQGLAGFTDTQYF. CDR3 sequence (DNA): TGTGCCAGCAGCCAAGGACTAGCGGGATTCACAGATACGCAGTATTTT.

The chain is built from TRBV5-5 and TRBJ2-2; D gene ambiguous. This CDR3 region has 13 residues. Germline lookup yields CDR1 SGHKS and CDR2 YYEKEE (reference sequence). Trimming took 4 bases from V and 4 from J, leaving 8 bases between them. CDR3 sequence: CASSATFTGELFF. CDR3 DNA: TGTGCCAGCAGCGCGACCTTCACCGGGGAGCTGTTTTTT.

This clonotype was seen a few times. The CDR3 here is CATDLGTGELFF. The DNA for the CDR3 is TGTGCCACCGATTTGGGTACCGGGGAGCTGTTTTTT. The chain is built from TRBV12-3 or TRBV12-4 and TRBJ2-2; D call uncertain. With 10 bases removed from V and 5 bases from J, the gap between germline ends came to 11 bases. The CDR3 extends over 12 amino acids.

This clonotype was seen only a few times. The chain couples TRBV5-1 to TRBJ2-5; 7 bases line up with TRBD1. V was clipped by 7 bases and J by 4 bases; unmatched bases: 7. CDR1 and CDR2 (germline): SGHRS, YFSETQ. The CDR3 is 13 amino acids. CDR3 DNA sequence: TGCGCCAGCTACCTGAACAGGGGAGAGACCCAGTACTTC. Translating gives CASYLNRGETQYF.

The sample holds a few counts of this clonotype. The rearrangement uses TRBV4-3 and TRBJ2-1; TRBD1 aligns across 9 bases. This CDR3 has 15 amino acids. J gave up 4 bases and V 3 bases, and 4 bases lay outside the gene matches. Germline assignment: CDR1 LGHNA and CDR2 YSLEER. CDR3 nucleotide sequence: TGCGCCAGCAGCCAGGGACAGGGACTTTACAATGAGCAGTTCTTC. Protein sequence: CASSQGQGLYNEQFF.

This clonotype was recorded a few times. V gene TRBV20-1 combines with J gene TRBJ2-3, with D perhaps TRBD2 (6 bases). Deletions cut 3 bases from V and 4 bases from J, with 8 bases between. The CDR3 extends over 12 amino acids. Germline CDR1 DFQATT, CDR2 SNEGSKA (reference sequence). This chain's CDR3 is CSASGSADTQYF. DNA for the CDR3: TGCAGTGCTAGCGGGAGTGCAGATACGCAGTATTTT.

The gene calls are TRBV7-9 and TRBJ2-5, with D possibly matching TRBD1 (6 bases). Trimming left V 5 bases short and J 1 base short, with 14 bases between. The CDR3 contains 15 residues. CDR1 and CDR2 (germline): SEHNR, FQNEAQ (reference sequence). The CDR3 coding sequence is TGTGCCAGCAGCCCTCGGACAGTATCCCAAGAGACCCAGTACTTC. Residues: CASSPRTVSQETQYF.

The genes are TRBV27 and TRBJ2-3; no reliable D call. Between the trimmed V and J ends, which lost 0 bases and 5 bases, there was a span of 9 bases. Germline CDR1 is MNHEY and CDR2 is SMNVEV (reference sequence). The CDR3 totals 14 residues. The CDR3 DNA sequence: TGTGCCAGCAGTTTATCGGACGTGTTAGATACGCAGTATTTT. Translating gives CASSLSDVLDTQYF.

The CDR3 reads CASSPLDDTQYF. In DNA, the CDR3 is TGTGCCAGCAGCCCACTAGATGATACGCAGTATTTT. The V and J genes are TRBV6-2 or TRBV6-3 and TRBJ2-3, with a tentative D call TRBD2 (5 bases). Between the trimmed V and J ends, which lost 6 bases and 6 bases, there was a span of 10 bases. In germline, CDR1 is MNHEY, CDR2 SVGEGT. The CDR3 is made up of 12 amino acids.

This clonotype turned up a few times. The chain is built from TRBV5-1 and TRBJ2-7, with D hard to call. The CDR3 totals 14 residues. Germline loops: CDR1 SGHRS, CDR2 YFSETQ. The V end lost 4 bases, the J end lost 4 bases, and 15 bases lay between the germline ends. CDR3 residues: CASSAPWDRYEQYF. DNA of the CDR3: TGCGCCAGCAGCGCGCCGTGGGATCGTTACGAGCAGTACTTC.

This clonotype was counted ten times or more. V usage is TRBV21-1 and J usage is TRBJ1-2; the D call TRBD1 from the table was never checked on the DNA. TRBV21-1 is a known pseudogene. The CDR3 runs to 15 residues. The CDR3 reads CASSIRPRDSYGYTF. The CDR3, as DNA: TGTGCCAGCAGCATTCGACCCCGGGACAGCTATGGCTACACCTTC.

This clonotype was found many times. The genes are TRBV3-1 and TRBJ1-1; D remains ambiguous. The CDR3 is made up of 13 amino acids. Germline CDR1 is LGHDT and CDR2 is YNNKEL (reference sequence). Trimming left V 4 bases short and J 0 bases short, with 6 bases between. CDR3 region: CASSPQMNTEAFF. DNA of the CDR3: TGTGCCAGCAGCCCCCAGATGAACACTGAAGCTTTCTTT.

This chain joins TRBV20-1 and TRBJ2-3, with TRBD2 matching over 9 bases. Losses at the gene ends were 2 bases for V and 1 base for J; bases not matched to a gene: 4. Looked up from germline, CDR1 is DFQATT and CDR2 is SNEGSKA (reference sequence). The CDR3 loop spans 15 amino acids. The CDR3 region is CSARLASGGTDTQYF. CDR3 bases: TGCAGTGCTAGACTGGCTAGCGGGGGCACAGATACGCAGTATTTT.

This clonotype has only a few counts. This chain joins TRBV4-1 and TRBJ2-5, with D perhaps being TRBD1 or TRBD2 (5 bases each). Trimming shortened V by 1 base and J by 5 bases, and 17 bases separated the two germline ends. The CDR3 totals 16 residues. Germline V gene lookup returns CDR1 MGHRA and CDR2 YSYEKL. CDR3 nucleotides: TGCGCCAGCAGCCAAGGAGTACGGGGCGTTGGGGAGACCCAGTACTTC. This codes for CASSQGVRGVGETQYF.

The sample holds many counts of this clonotype. The rearrangement joins TRBV12-3 or TRBV12-4 to TRBJ1-1; the match to TRBD1 covers 7 bases. The CDR3 is 14 residues long. Germline trimming cut 3 bases from V and 1 base from J; bases unmatched to any gene: 2. CDR3 nucleotide sequence: TGTGCCAGCAGTTTTGGGACAGCGAACACTGAAGCTTTCTTT. This codes for CASSFGTANTEAFF.

This clonotype was detected only a few times. The CDR3 protein is CASSGRLAERTDTQYF. CDR3 nucleotides: TGTGCCAGCAGCGGTAGACTAGCGGAACGCACAGATACGCAGTATTTT. The rearrangement uses TRBV5-6 and TRBJ2-3; 9 nucleotides align to TRBD2. Trimming cost V 4 bases and J 1 base; bases outside gene matches: 7. Germline V gene lookup returns CDR1 SGHDT and CDR2 YYEEEE. The CDR3 loop spans 16 amino acids. The full variable domain, its missing parts supplied by reference TRBV5-6 and TRBJ2-3, is DAGVTQSPTHLIKTRGQQVTLRCSPKSGHDTVSWYQQALGQGPQFIFQYYEEEERQRGNFPDRFSGHQFPNYSSELNVNALLLGDSALYLCASSGRLAERTDTQYFGPGTRLTVL.